This T cell receptor beta chain was observed in a study of response to subunit inactivated influenza vaccine. Findings and caveats of the study: There was a suggestion from the authors that each seasonal influenza vaccination recruits few new T cells.

Turning to this clonotype: Its target is not known.

Trimming removed 5 bases from V and 1 base from J; junction bases left unmatched: 8. Germline V lookup: CDR1 MNHEY, CDR2 SVGAGI. The CDR3 length is 15 residues. TCRdb fed the RT-PCR reads into MiXCR, producing one record per CDR3 protein. The table shows a few hundred thousand distinct CDR3 sequences, with less than 15% occurring only once. The source of this sequence is a man aged 50-60 years who received an inactivated influenza vaccine. The chain is built from TRBV6-5 and TRBJ2-7; 7 bases fit TRBD1. This specimen consisted of PBMCs from blood, obtained approximately 13 days after vaccination. The DNA of the CDR3 is TGTGCCAGCAGTACTTCACAGGGGACATCCTACGAGCAGTACTTC. This encodes CASSTSQGTSYEQYF.